This entry concerns a single T cell receptor beta chain. The researchers obtained blood RNA from unsorted whole blood and also extracted germline DNA. This sample is drawn from a study of tumor-infiltrating lymphocytes in primary liver carcinoma. About the research overall: Subjects presented with primary liver carcinoma managed by surgical resection. With diameters of roughly 4 to 11 cm, tumors were stage T1-T3 N0M0.

V dropped 1 base and J dropped 0; count of bases not matched to a gene: 5. CDR1 is LGHNA and CDR2 is YSLEER in the germline V gene. CDR3 length equals 17 residues. TCR beta cDNA was made from 500 ng total RNA with a constant-region primer. Investigators got TCR beta libraries out of three nested multiplex PCR rounds, done with slightly modified ARM-PCR. Forward primers for TRBV1-TRBV30 and a C-beta reverse primer served the first two PCR rounds, at about 10 cycles each. From the multiplex PCR reads, TCRdb called clonotypes with MiXCR, one entry per CDR3 protein. The repertoire holds hundreds of thousands of distinct CDR3 sequences, with around three fifths as singletons.

Sequencing input: peripheral blood. This chain links TRBV4-3 with TRBJ2-2; 7 nucleotides match TRBD1. The clonotype was recovered from a woman younger than 45 with primary liver carcinoma and hepatitis B virus infection. Written as DNA, the CDR3 is TGCGCCAGCAGCCAAGTTCTAGGGACAGCGAACACCGGGGAGCTGTTTTTT. It is translated as CASSQVLGTANTGELFF.